The rows below give T cell receptor beta chains drawn from one sample of a study of cytomegalovirus exposure and HLA in healthy donors. Sequenced by immunoSEQ multiplex PCR; TCRdb stores in-frame clones only, minus some. The sample table includes around 120,000 clones. The sequenced material came from PBMCs. The receptors shown here come from a man aged 50-59 years in good health and CMV-seronegative. Each CDR3 is given with its conserved first and last residue. D genes are given only for firm matches.

j_call: TRBJ2-5
v_call: TRBV7-2
d_call: -
cdr3_length: 12
cdr3_nt: TGTGCCAGCAGCGCAGGGATAGAGACCCAGTACTTC
cdr3_aa: CASSAGIETQYF

j_call: TRBJ1-2
v_call: TRBV13
d_call: -
cdr3_length: 15
cdr3_nt: TGTGCCAGCAGCCCCCGGGACACCTCTAACTATGGCTACACCTTC
cdr3_aa: CASSPRDTSNYGYTF

j_call: TRBJ2-7
v_call: TRBV27
d_call: -
cdr3_length: 15
cdr3_nt: TGTGCCAGCAGTTTTGTTGCGGGCTGGCAGGGGGAGCAGTACTTC
cdr3_aa: CASSFVAGWQGEQYF

j_call: TRBJ2-7
v_call: TRBV10-3
d_call: TRBD1
cdr3_length: 14
cdr3_nt: TGTGCCATCAGTGAGTCAGGGGGCGACTACGAGCAGTACTTC
cdr3_aa: CAISESGGDYEQYF

j_call: TRBJ2-3
v_call: TRBV2
d_call: -
cdr3_length: 12
cdr3_nt: TGTGCCTCGGGGTCCCTCTCTTCTACGCAGTATTTT
cdr3_aa: CASGSLSSTQYF

j_call: TRBJ2-1
v_call: TRBV19
d_call: TRBD2
cdr3_length: 15
cdr3_nt: TGTGCCAGTAGTGTACTAGCGGGAGGGGGCAATGAGCAGTTCTTC
cdr3_aa: CASSVLAGGGNEQFF

j_call: TRBJ2-7
v_call: TRBV5-5
d_call: TRBD1
cdr3_length: 17
cdr3_nt: TGTGCCAGCAGCAGCAGGGGGCGGAGGACAGGGGGCTCCGAGCAGTACTTC
cdr3_aa: CASSSRGRRTGGSEQYF

j_call: TRBJ2-5
v_call: TRBV13
d_call: TRBD2
cdr3_length: 17
cdr3_nt: TGTGCCAGCAGCAGGAGGGGTAGCGGGAGGGCCAGGGAGACCCAGTACTTC
cdr3_aa: CASSRRGSGRARETQYF

j_call: TRBJ2-2
v_call: TRBV19
d_call: -
cdr3_length: 13
cdr3_nt: TGTGCCAGTACGACAGCTCACACCGGGGAGCTGTTTTTT
cdr3_aa: CASTTAHTGELFF

j_call: TRBJ2-2
v_call: TRBV2
d_call: -
cdr3_length: 15
cdr3_nt: TGTGCCAGCAGTCCCTACGGGACACCAACCGGGGAGCTGTTTTTT
cdr3_aa: CASSPYGTPTGELFF

j_call: TRBJ2-5
v_call: TRBV19
d_call: TRBD2
cdr3_length: 13
cdr3_nt: TGTGCCAGTAGTGCCGGACTAGTGGAGACCCAGTACTTC
cdr3_aa: CASSAGLVETQYF

j_call: TRBJ1-4
v_call: TRBV15
d_call: TRBD1
cdr3_length: 16
cdr3_nt: TGTGCCACCAGCCCCCACCTGACAGGGGCAGATGAAAAACTGTTTTTT
cdr3_aa: CATSPHLTGADEKLFF

j_call: TRBJ2-3
v_call: TRBV5-1
d_call: TRBD1
cdr3_length: 15
cdr3_nt: TGCGCCAGCAGCTTGGATGGGACAGCGTCAGATACGCAGTATTTT
cdr3_aa: CASSLDGTASDTQYF

j_call: TRBJ2-7
v_call: TRBV18
d_call: TRBD1
cdr3_length: 17
cdr3_nt: TGTGCCAGCTCCCTCACTCGTACCGGGACAGGATCCTACGAGCAGTACTTC
cdr3_aa: CASSLTRTGTGSYEQYF

j_call: TRBJ1-2
v_call: TRBV6-4
d_call: -
cdr3_length: 13
cdr3_nt: TGTGCCAGCAGTGCCCCCGCCCCCGGGGGCTACACCTTC
cdr3_aa: CASSAPAPGGYTF

j_call: TRBJ1-3
v_call: TRBV18
d_call: -
cdr3_length: 16
cdr3_nt: TGTGCCAGCTCACCTGGTGTTACTGTCTCTGGAAACACCATATATTTT
cdr3_aa: CASSPGVTVSGNTIYF

j_call: TRBJ2-3
v_call: TRBV30
d_call: -
cdr3_length: 15
cdr3_nt: TGTGCCTGGAGTGTACAGTACTCTAACACAGATACGCAGTATTTT
cdr3_aa: CAWSVQYSNTDTQYF

j_call: TRBJ1-2
v_call: TRBV19
d_call: TRBD1
cdr3_length: 15
cdr3_nt: TGTGCCAGTAGCTCATCTCGACAGGGTAACTATGGCTACACCTTC
cdr3_aa: CASSSSRQGNYGYTF

j_call: TRBJ1-5
v_call: TRBV5-1
d_call: -
cdr3_length: 14
cdr3_nt: TGCGCCAGCAGCTTGGATCCGAGCAATCAGCCCCAGCATTTT
cdr3_aa: CASSLDPSNQPQHF

j_call: TRBJ1-6
v_call: TRBV9
d_call: -
cdr3_length: 13
cdr3_nt: TGTGCCAGCAGCGTTTCAGGGGATTCACCCCTCCACTTT
cdr3_aa: CASSVSGDSPLHF

j_call: TRBJ2-3
v_call: TRBV6-5
d_call: TRBD1
cdr3_length: 14
cdr3_nt: TGTGCCAGCCGTTGGGACAGCGGCACAGATACGCAGTATTTT
cdr3_aa: CASRWDSGTDTQYF

j_call: TRBJ2-7
v_call: TRBV6-5
d_call: -
cdr3_length: 14
cdr3_nt: TGTGCCAGCAGGGGGTGGGGTAGCGGCTACGAGCAGTACTTC
cdr3_aa: CASRGWGSGYEQYF

j_call: TRBJ1-5
v_call: TRBV18
d_call: -
cdr3_length: 14
cdr3_nt: TGTGCCAGCTCACCTGCACAGATGGCTCAGCCCCAGCATTTT
cdr3_aa: CASSPAQMAQPQHF

j_call: TRBJ2-6
v_call: TRBV15
d_call: TRBD2
cdr3_length: 17
cdr3_nt: TGTGCCACCAGCGGCCCAGGCGGGGGGTTTGGGGCCAACGTCCTGACTTTC
cdr3_aa: CATSGPGGGFGANVLTF

j_call: TRBJ2-5
v_call: TRBV5-4
d_call: -
cdr3_length: 16
cdr3_nt: TGTGCCAGCAGCTCAACACGGGGAGGAGACCAAGAGACCCAGTACTTC
cdr3_aa: CASSSTRGGDQETQYF

j_call: TRBJ2-3
v_call: TRBV7-3
d_call: -
cdr3_length: 14
cdr3_nt: TGTGCCAGCAAAACTAGCCGTAGCACAGATACGCAGTATTTT
cdr3_aa: CASKTSRSTDTQYF

j_call: TRBJ2-2
v_call: TRBV9
d_call: -
cdr3_length: 16
cdr3_nt: TGTGCCAGCAGCGTAGCTGGGGGGGCCAACACCGGGGAGCTGTTTTTT
cdr3_aa: CASSVAGGANTGELFF

j_call: TRBJ1-2
v_call: TRBV11-2
d_call: -
cdr3_length: 15
cdr3_nt: TGTGCCAGCAGCTTTATCAGGGGACCTAACTATGGCTACACCTTC
cdr3_aa: CASSFIRGPNYGYTF

j_call: TRBJ2-3
v_call: TRBV15
d_call: TRBD2
cdr3_length: 16
cdr3_nt: TGTGCCACCAGCAGATCAGCGGGAGGCCTAACAGATACGCAGTATTTT
cdr3_aa: CATSRSAGGLTDTQYF

j_call: TRBJ1-1
v_call: TRBV10-3
d_call: TRBD1
cdr3_length: 15
cdr3_nt: TGTGCCATCAGTTCCCCGGGACAGGGGAACACTGAAGCTTTCTTT
cdr3_aa: CAISSPGQGNTEAFF

j_call: TRBJ2-5
v_call: TRBV7-6
d_call: TRBD1
cdr3_length: 17
cdr3_nt: TGTGCCAGCAGCTTAGCTCTCAGGGGGCAGGGTCAAGAGACCCAGTACTTC
cdr3_aa: CASSLALRGQGQETQYF

j_call: TRBJ1-4
v_call: TRBV6-1
d_call: TRBD1
cdr3_length: 16
cdr3_nt: TGTGCCAGCAGTGCCCGACAGGGGTCAACTAATGAAAAACTGTTTTTT
cdr3_aa: CASSARQGSTNEKLFF